This TCR beta chain was observed in a study of T cells after yellow fever vaccination. The wider study: Fractions of low cell number were prepared using SMART-Seq v4 Ultra Low Input.

CDR1 is SGHAT, CDR2 FQDESV, per germline (reference sequence). The CDR3 is made up of 15 amino acids. V lost 5 bases, J lost 1 base, and 5 bases stayed unmatched. Template-switching 5'RACE yielded the TCR cDNA; a universal primer site and UMIs were added in the process. Via MiXCR, TCRdb re-called the 5' RACE reads, giving one row per CDR3 protein. Of approximately 180,000 distinct CDR3 sequences in the sample, approximately 6% were seen once. Study-level points and caveats: Weaker, the secondary response had a peak occurring faster, on day 5 versus 15. Clones that expanded after primary vaccination mostly reappeared after the booster (less than 98% CD4, 70% to 90% CD8).

This clonotype was counted at least ten times. The antigen is not known. The chain couples TRBV11-1 to TRBJ2-5, with 9 bases that match TRBD2. This sequence originates from a man aged 18 to 29 who received the YFV17D yellow fever vaccine. The sample consisted of CD4+ T cells sorted from PBMCs, taken on the day of the first yellow fever vaccination. The chain's CDR3 is CASSPGTSFQETQYF. In DNA form, the CDR3 reads TGTGCCAGCAGCCCCGGGACTAGCTTCCAAGAGACCCAGTACTTC.